Below, 22 T cell receptor beta chains from the same sample are listed, as sequenced in a study of OX40 agonist ivuxolimab in advanced cancers. Libraries were prepared by immunoSEQ multiplex PCR; TCRdb keeps only in-frame clonotypes and omits some of them. This repertoire shows about 36,000 clones, about 84% found once; its top ten account for around 18%. The material was CD4+ or CD8+ T cells sorted from blood, obtained in a trial of the OX40 agonist ivuxolimab. The source is an adult with an advanced solid tumor such as melanoma, head and neck, liver or kidney cancer.

The rearrangement uses TRBV4-1 and TRBJ2-7; D is undetermined. Germline V gene data show CDR1 as MGHRA and CDR2 as YSYEKL. V was cut by 4 bases and J by 2 bases, with 18 bases left in between. The length of the CDR3 is 16 residues. For the CDR3, the DNA is TGCGCCAGCAGCCTTATACCCGCCCAGACAACCTACGAGCAGTACTTC. Translation gives CASSLIPAQTTYEQYF.

The J gene is TRBJ2-5, the V gene TRBV28, with a possible D match to TRBD1 (5 bases). The CDR3 runs to 14 residues. Germline V gene sequence: CDR1 MDHEN, CDR2 SYDVKM. Trimming removed 6 bases from V and 1 base from J, with 12 bases in between. This chain's CDR3 is CASRLDIAQETQYF. DNA of the CDR3: TGTGCCAGCAGGTTGGACATCGCCCAAGAGACCCAGTACTTC.

This chain connects TRBV11-1 to TRBJ2-3; D remains ambiguous. Germline V gene data show CDR1 as SGHAT and CDR2 as FQDESV (reference sequence). The CDR3 runs 12 residues. Trimming pared 3 bases from V and 3 bases from J, leaving 4 bases between. CDR3 sequence (DNA): TGTGCCAGCAGCTTGACTACAGATACGCAGTATTTT. Protein sequence: CASSLTTDTQYF.

The chain uses TRBV28 and TRBJ2-5; no clear D. Trimming removed 3 bases at V and 5 bases at J, with 13 bases between. Germline CDR1 and CDR2: MDHEN and SYDVKM. This CDR3 is 14 amino acids long. The DNA for the CDR3 is TGTGCCAGCAGTTTGAACACCTTGGACGAGACCCAGTACTTC. This translates into CASSLNTLDETQYF.

DNA of the CDR3: TGCGCCAGTCGTTGGGGACTAGCGACAGATACGCAGTATTTT. It encodes CASRWGLATDTQYF. This chain connects TRBV5-1 to TRBJ2-3; 10 bases match TRBD2. Germline V gene sequence: CDR1 SGHRS, CDR2 YFSETQ. The length of the CDR3 is 14 residues. Unmatched junction bases numbered 6, after V lost 8 bases and J lost 3 bases.

The chain carries TRBV19 and TRBJ1-2; 7 positions agree with TRBD1. CDR3 size: 12 residues. Germline V gene data show CDR1 as LNHDA and CDR2 as SQIVND (reference sequence). With V trimmed by 5 bases and J by 4 bases, 1 base remained unmatched. The CDR3 DNA sequence: TGTGCCAGTAGTGGGACAGTCTATGGCTACACCTTC. Amino acids: CASSGTVYGYTF.

In this sample, this clone turned up a few times. The V gene is TRBV28, the J gene TRBJ2-5; D could derive from TRBD1 or TRBD2 (7 bases each). The CDR3 spans 16 residues. Germline V lookup: CDR1 MDHEN, CDR2 SYDVKM. Between the trimmed V and J ends, which lost 6 bases and 3 bases, there was a span of 20 bases. Here the CDR3 reads CASSLLGGGGEETQYF. The CDR3 DNA sequence: TGTGCCAGCAGCCTTTTGGGGGGAGGGGGCGAAGAGACCCAGTACTTC. Supplemented by reference TRBV28 and TRBJ2-5, the full variable domain reads DVKVTQSSRYLVKRTGEKVFLECVQDMDHENMFWYRQDPGLGLRLIYFSYDVKMKEKGDIPEGYSVSREKKERFSLILESASTNQTSMYLCASSLLGGGGEETQYFGPGTRLLVL.

The chain carries TRBV7-9 and TRBJ2-2, with 7 bases that match TRBD1. Trimming at V came to 5 bases and at J to 9 bases, leaving 9 bases not matched to a gene. The CDR3 runs to 14 residues. CDR1 and CDR2 from the germline V gene are SEHNR and FQNEAQ (reference sequence). CDR3 nucleotide sequence: TGTGCCAGCAGCCGGACAGGATTTGGCCGGGAGCTGTTTTTT. It translates to CASSRTGFGRELFF.

This sequence joins TRBV2 and TRBJ1-3, with no clear D. Deletions cut 3 bases from V and 0 bases from J, with 6 bases between. Germline loops: CDR1 SNHLY, CDR2 FYNNEI. The CDR3 has 14 residues. The CDR3: CASSDTDSGNTIYF. In DNA, the CDR3 is TGTGCCAGCAGTGACACGGACTCTGGAAACACCATATATTTT.

The chain combines TRBV7-8 with TRBJ2-2; D gene unclear. There are 12 residues in the CDR3. Germline CDR1 and CDR2: SGHVS and FQNEAQ. With 0 bases removed from V and 9 bases from J, the gap between germline ends came to 5 bases. For the CDR3, the DNA is TGTGCCAGCAGCTTAGCGGGGAGGGAGCTGTTTTTT. It encodes CASSLAGRELFF.

The chain couples TRBV28 to TRBJ1-4; D remains unclear. Trimming took 5 bases from V and 6 from J, leaving 16 bases between them. The CDR3 totals 15 residues. The V gene's germline CDR1 is MDHEN and CDR2 SYDVKM. The CDR3 here is CASSPLGGWDEKLFF. In nucleotides, the CDR3 is TGTGCCAGCAGTCCCCTGGGAGGGTGGGATGAAAAACTGTTTTTT.

In its sample, this clone was seen once. The CDR3: CASSAGTFSTDTQYF. CDR3 bases: TGTGCCAGCAGTGCCGGGACTTTTAGCACAGATACGCAGTATTTT. The V and J genes are TRBV9 and TRBJ2-3; D perhaps matches TRBD2 (6 bases). V lost 5 bases to trimming and J lost 0 bases, with 13 bases between them. The V gene's germline CDR1 is SGDLS and CDR2 YYNGEE. The CDR3 runs to 15 residues. The entire variable domain, with the rest obtained from reference TRBV9 and TRBJ2-3, is as follows: DSGVTQTPKHLITATGQRVTLRCSPRSGDLSVYWYQQSLDQGLQFLIQYYNGEERAKGNILERFSAQQFPDLHSELNLSSLELGDSALYFCASSAGTFSTDTQYFGPGTRLTVL.

The chain joins TRBV28 to TRBJ1-5; TRBD1 agrees at 11 bases. Germline V gene lookup returns CDR1 MDHEN and CDR2 SYDVKM. V lost 3 bases and J lost 9; bases outside the gene matches: 7. CDR3 size: 15 residues. This CDR3 is CASSFPGTGGLPQHF. CDR3 sequence (DNA): TGTGCCAGCAGTTTCCCCGGGACAGGGGGATTGCCCCAGCATTTT.

This sequence joins TRBV28 and TRBJ1-2, with D uncertain. V lost 3 bases, J lost 7 bases, and 12 bases lay in between. This CDR3 comprises 13 residues. Germline CDR1 and CDR2: MDHEN and SYDVKM. CDR3 DNA sequence: TGTGCCAGCAGTTTTGTAGGGAAGGGTGGCTACACCTTC. Amino acid sequence: CASSFVGKGGYTF.

This clone is labeled as medium-sized. The same CDR3 can be traced to other DNA sequences in this sample. This chain joins TRBV15 and TRBJ1-2; D may be TRBD1 (6 bases). V was trimmed by 0 bases and J by 6 bases, leaving 8 bases between them. The CDR3 contains 13 residues. Germline CDR1 LNHNV, CDR2 YYDKDF (reference sequence). CDR3 region: CATSREEGDGYTF. The CDR3 DNA is TGTGCCACCAGCAGAGAGGAGGGGGATGGCTACACCTTC.

The gene calls are TRBV7-2 and TRBJ2-3; TRBD2 might be the D (6 bases). The CDR3 loop spans 15 amino acids. In germline, CDR1 is SGHTA, CDR2 FQGNSA. The V and J ends lost 5 bases and 6 bases respectively, with 18 bases between them. The CDR3, as DNA: TGTGCCAGCAGCCGAGGGCCCGGGGGTTTGGATACGCAGTATTTT. Translating it yields CASSRGPGGLDTQYF.

The chain links TRBV28 to TRBJ1-3; D unclear. This CDR3 is 14 amino acids long. CDR1 MDHEN and CDR2 SYDVKM come from the germline V gene. V was trimmed by 2 bases and J by 0 bases, leaving 5 bases between them. The CDR3 DNA reads TGTGCCAGCAGTTTAGCTGACTCTGGAAACACCATATATTTT. This sequence encodes CASSLADSGNTIYF. The entire variable domain, with the rest obtained from reference TRBV28 and TRBJ1-3, is as follows: DVKVTQSSRYLVKRTGEKVFLECVQDMDHENMFWYRQDPGLGLRLIYFSYDVKMKEKGDIPEGYSVSREKKERFSLILESASTNQTSMYLCASSLADSGNTIYFGEGSWLTVV.

The V and J genes are TRBV6-5 and TRBJ2-1; D remains unclear. CDR1 and CDR2 from the germline V gene are MNHEY and SVGAGI. The V end was cut by 7 bases, the J end by 0 bases, with 13 bases between. The CDR3 covers 15 residues. CDR3 bases: TGTGCCAGCACCCTCGACCCGAGCTCCTACAATGAGCAGTTCTTC. Its protein product is CASTLDPSSYNEQFF.

The CDR3 sequence: CASSQRQGAYNEQFF. CDR3 sequence (DNA): TGCGCCAGCAGCCAGCGACAGGGGGCCTACAATGAGCAGTTCTTC. The chain couples TRBV4-3 to TRBJ2-1, with 9 nucleotides matching TRBD1. V gave up 3 bases and J gave up 2 bases; unmatched junction bases: 2. The germline CDR1 and CDR2 sequences are LGHNA and YSLEER. CDR3 length: 15 residues.

This chain connects TRBV29-1 to TRBJ1-1; D is perhaps TRBD1 (6 bases). Per germline, CDR1 SQVTM and CDR2 ANQGSEA. The CDR3 contains 12 residues. Trimming removed 2 bases at V and 5 bases at J, with 9 bases between. The CDR3 DNA follows: TGCAGCGTTGAACCAGGGGTGACTGAAGCTTTCTTT. Translation: CSVEPGVTEAFF.

This chain uses TRBV7-9 with TRBJ2-3; TRBD2 is a possible D gene (6 bases). The V gene's germline CDR1 is SEHNR and CDR2 FQNEAQ (reference sequence). The CDR3 extends over 16 amino acids. V was clipped by 4 bases and J by 4 bases, with 18 bases between them. CDR3 sequence: CASSSPEGWGADTQYF. The DNA of the CDR3 is TGTGCCAGCAGCTCCCCCGAGGGGTGGGGGGCAGATACGCAGTATTTT.

The CDR3 DNA follows: TGTGCCAGCAGTTACCCCCGGGACCAGTCCACAGATACGCAGTATTTT. Protein sequence: CASSYPRDQSTDTQYF. This chain links TRBV6-5 with TRBJ2-3, with D perhaps matching TRBD1 or TRBD2 (5 bases each). The V end was cut by 2 bases, the J end by 2 bases, with 14 bases between. The CDR3 is 16 residues long. Looked up from germline, CDR1 is MNHEY and CDR2 is SVGAGI.